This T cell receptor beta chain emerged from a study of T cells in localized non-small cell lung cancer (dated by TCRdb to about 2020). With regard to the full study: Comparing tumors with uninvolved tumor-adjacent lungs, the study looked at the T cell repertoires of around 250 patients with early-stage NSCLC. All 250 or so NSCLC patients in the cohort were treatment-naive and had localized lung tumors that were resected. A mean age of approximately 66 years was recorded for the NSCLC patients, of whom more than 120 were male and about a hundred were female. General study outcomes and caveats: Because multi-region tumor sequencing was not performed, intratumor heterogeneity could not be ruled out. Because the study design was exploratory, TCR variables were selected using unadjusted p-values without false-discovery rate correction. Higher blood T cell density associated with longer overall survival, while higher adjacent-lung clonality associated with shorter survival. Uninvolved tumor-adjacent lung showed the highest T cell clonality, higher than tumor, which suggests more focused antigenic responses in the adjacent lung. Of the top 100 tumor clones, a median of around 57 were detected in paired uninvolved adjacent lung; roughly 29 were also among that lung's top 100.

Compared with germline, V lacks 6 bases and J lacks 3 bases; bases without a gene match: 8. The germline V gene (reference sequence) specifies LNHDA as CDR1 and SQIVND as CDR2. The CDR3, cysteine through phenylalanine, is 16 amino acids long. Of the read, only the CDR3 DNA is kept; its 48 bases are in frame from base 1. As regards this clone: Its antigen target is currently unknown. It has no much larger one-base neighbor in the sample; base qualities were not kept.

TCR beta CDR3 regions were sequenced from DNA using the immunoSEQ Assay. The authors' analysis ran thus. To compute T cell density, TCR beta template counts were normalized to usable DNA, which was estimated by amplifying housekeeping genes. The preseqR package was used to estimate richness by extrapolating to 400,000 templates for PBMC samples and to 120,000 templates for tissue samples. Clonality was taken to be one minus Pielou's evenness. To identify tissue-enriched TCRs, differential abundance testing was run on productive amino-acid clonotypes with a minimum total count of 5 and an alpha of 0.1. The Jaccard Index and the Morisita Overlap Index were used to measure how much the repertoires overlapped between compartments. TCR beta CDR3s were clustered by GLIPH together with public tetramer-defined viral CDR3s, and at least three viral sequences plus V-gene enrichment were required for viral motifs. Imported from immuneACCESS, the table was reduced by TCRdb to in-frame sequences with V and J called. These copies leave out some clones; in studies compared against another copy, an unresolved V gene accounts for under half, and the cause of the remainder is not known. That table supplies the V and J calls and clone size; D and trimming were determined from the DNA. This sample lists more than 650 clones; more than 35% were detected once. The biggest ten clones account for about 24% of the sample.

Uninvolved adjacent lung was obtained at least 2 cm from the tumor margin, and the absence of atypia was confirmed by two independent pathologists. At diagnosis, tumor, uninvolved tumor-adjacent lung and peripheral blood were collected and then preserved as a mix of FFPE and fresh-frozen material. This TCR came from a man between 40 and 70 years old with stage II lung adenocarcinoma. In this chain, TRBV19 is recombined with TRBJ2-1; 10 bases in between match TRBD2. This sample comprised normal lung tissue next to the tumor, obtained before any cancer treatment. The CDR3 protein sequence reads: CASRSSGRYLYNEQFF. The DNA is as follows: TGTGCCAGTAGGAGTAGCGGGAGGTACCTCTACAATGAGCAGTTCTTC.